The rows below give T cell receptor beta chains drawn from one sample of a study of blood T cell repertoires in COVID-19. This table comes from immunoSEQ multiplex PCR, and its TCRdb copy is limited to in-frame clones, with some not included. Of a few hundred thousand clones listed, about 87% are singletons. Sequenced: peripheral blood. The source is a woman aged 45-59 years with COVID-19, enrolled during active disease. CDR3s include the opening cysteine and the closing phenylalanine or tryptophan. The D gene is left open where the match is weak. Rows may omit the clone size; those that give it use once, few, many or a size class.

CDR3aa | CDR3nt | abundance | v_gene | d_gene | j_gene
CASSIQGNEQFF | TGTGCCAGCAGTATCCAGGGCAATGAGCAGTTCTTC | NA | TRBV12-3/TRBV12-4 | NA | TRBJ2-1
CAWDRVGTEAFF | TGTGCCTGGGACAGGGTTGGTACTGAAGCTTTCTTT | NA | TRBV30 | TRBD1 | TRBJ1-1
CASSRTGGSAEAFF | TGTGCCAGCAGCCGGACAGGGGGTAGCGCTGAAGCTTTCTTT | NA | TRBV6-5 | TRBD1 | TRBJ1-1
CASSTQGFNTEAFF | TGTGCCAGCAGCACACAGGGTTTTAACACTGAAGCTTTCTTT | NA | TRBV2 | NA | TRBJ1-1
CASSFQLSNTGELFF | TGTGCCAGTAGTTTCCAGTTGTCAAACACCGGGGAGCTGTTTTTT | NA | TRBV19 | NA | TRBJ2-2
CASSPGQQGKGYPEKLFF | TGTGCCAGCTCACCCGGCCAACAGGGGAAGGGTTATCCGGAAAAACTGTTTTTT | NA | TRBV18 | TRBD1 | TRBJ1-4
CASTAGLAFREQYF | TGTGCCAGCACTGCGGGACTAGCTTTCCGCGAGCAGTACTTC | NA | TRBV2 | TRBD2 | TRBJ2-7
CSASLGGPETQYF | TGCAGTGCTAGTCTAGGGGGCCCAGAGACCCAGTACTTC | NA | TRBV20-1 | TRBD1 | TRBJ2-5
CASSRAGGLTYEQYF | TGTGCCAGCAGCCGCGCTGGGGGGTTGACCTACGAGCAGTACTTC | NA | TRBV11-1 | NA | TRBJ2-7
CASTPGLYSNQPQHF | TGTGCCAGCACCCCCGGACTTTATAGCAATCAGCCCCAGCATTTT | NA | TRBV5-6 | NA | TRBJ1-5
CASSHRLGVNEQFF | TGTGCCAGCAGCCACCGACTCGGGGTCAATGAGCAGTTCTTC | once | TRBV3-1/TRBV3-2 | NA | TRBJ2-1
CASSTRDTMSSFF | TGTGCCAGCAGTACCCGGGACACAATGTCGTCTTTCTTT | NA | TRBV6-5 | NA | TRBJ1-1
CASSKESGNTEAFF | TGTGCCAGCAGCAAAGAGAGCGGGAACACTGAAGCTTTCTTT | NA | TRBV21-1 | NA | TRBJ1-1
CASSQVRGAYGNTIYF | TGTGCCAGCAGCCAAGTTCGGGGGGCGTACGGAAACACCATATATTTT | NA | TRBV3-1/TRBV3-2 | NA | TRBJ1-3
CASSLAGGGNNEQFF | TGTGCCAGCAGCTTAGCTGGCGGGGGCAACAATGAGCAGTTCTTC | NA | TRBV7-9 | NA | TRBJ2-1
CAWTDWKNYGYTF | TGTGCCTGGACGGACTGGAAAAACTATGGCTACACCTTC | few | TRBV30 | NA | TRBJ1-2
CASSVVDGGAPGELFF | TGTGCCAGCAGCGTAGTGGACGGGGGGGCCCCCGGGGAGCTGTTTTTT | NA | TRBV9 | TRBD2 | TRBJ2-2
CASSQPMGRENTEAFF | TGCGCCAGCAGCCAACCTATGGGGAGGGAGAACACTGAAGCTTTCTTT | NA | TRBV4-1 | NA | TRBJ1-1
CASNPDREYGYTF | TGTGCCAGTAACCCGGACAGGGAATATGGCTACACCTTC | NA | TRBV19 | TRBD1 | TRBJ1-2
CASTYTGAYGYTF | TGTGCCAGCACCTATACAGGGGCCTATGGCTACACCTTC | NA | TRBV12-3/TRBV12-4 | TRBD1 | TRBJ1-2
CASSSGTSGGAGEQFF | TGTGCCAGCAGTTCGGGGACTAGCGGGGGGGCGGGTGAGCAGTTCTTC | NA | TRBV27 | TRBD2 | TRBJ2-1
CASSLTAPYGYTF | TGTGCCAGCAGCTTGACAGCCCCTTATGGCTACACCTTC | few | TRBV5-4 | NA | TRBJ1-2
CASSVAQGSSSPLHF | TGTGCCAGCAGCGTAGCTCAGGGGTCCAGTTCACCCCTCCACTTT | NA | TRBV9 | NA | TRBJ1-6
CASSYFGTAPYGYTF | TGTGCCAGCAGTTACTTCGGGACAGCGCCTTATGGCTACACCTTC | NA | TRBV6-6 | TRBD1 | TRBJ1-2
CATRDREFAGELFF | TGTGCCACCAGGGACAGGGAATTCGCCGGGGAGCTGTTTTTT | NA | TRBV24-1 | TRBD1 | TRBJ2-2
CASKITGGTDTQYF | TGTGCCAGTAAGATAACAGGGGGCACAGATACGCAGTATTTT | NA | TRBV19 | TRBD1 | TRBJ2-3
CASSRGQGPHPPLHF | TGTGCCAGCAGTCGGGGACAGGGCCCTCATCCACCCCTCCACTTT | once | TRBV7-7 | TRBD1 | TRBJ1-6
CAISEGGGTEAFF | TGTGCCATCAGTGAGGGGGGGGGCACTGAAGCTTTCTTT | once | TRBV10-3 | NA | TRBJ1-1
CATSRDRAGETQYF | TGTGCCACCAGCAGAGACAGGGCAGGAGAGACCCAGTACTTC | NA | TRBV15 | NA | TRBJ2-5
CASSPDRGAEAFF | TGTGCCAGCTCACCGGACAGGGGAGCTGAAGCTTTCTTT | NA | TRBV18 | TRBD1 | TRBJ1-1
CASRKDRSNQPQHF | TGTGCCAGCAGGAAAGACAGGAGCAATCAGCCCCAGCATTTT | few | TRBV6-5 | NA | TRBJ1-5
CASSVGQGGFNEQFF | TGTGCCAGCAGTGTTGGACAGGGAGGATTTAATGAGCAGTTCTTC | few | TRBV6-4 | TRBD1 | TRBJ2-1
CASSFREWETEAFF | TGCGCCAGCAGCTTCCGGGAGTGGGAAACTGAAGCTTTCTTT | few | TRBV5-1 | NA | TRBJ1-1
CATYRVNTEAFF | TGTGCCACCTACAGGGTGAACACTGAAGCTTTCTTT | NA | TRBV2 | NA | TRBJ1-1
CASSFTSGGASTDTQYF | TGTGCCAGCAGCTTTACTAGCGGGGGTGCTAGCACAGATACGCAGTATTTT | NA | TRBV7-9 | TRBD2 | TRBJ2-3
CASSWGGGTVYNEQFF | TGTGCCAGCAGTTGGGGGGGTGGGACGGTTTACAATGAGCAGTTCTTC | NA | TRBV27 | TRBD2 | TRBJ2-1
CASSEGQGRDEKLFF | TGTGCCAGTAGCGAGGGACAGGGGCGGGATGAAAAACTGTTTTTT | NA | TRBV19 | TRBD1 | TRBJ1-4
CASSTLAGAYNEQFF | TGTGCCAGCAGCACCCTAGCGGGGGCTTACAATGAGCAGTTCTTC | NA | TRBV5-5 | TRBD2 | TRBJ2-1
CASSEPTGSNEKLFF | TGTGCCAGCAGTGAACCTACAGGTTCTAATGAAAAACTGTTTTTT | NA | TRBV25-1 | NA | TRBJ1-4
CAISESTTGEQYF | TGTGCCATCAGTGAGTCGACTACTGGCGAGCAGTACTTC | NA | TRBV10-3 | NA | TRBJ2-7